This TCR beta chain was sequenced for a study of cytomegalovirus exposure and HLA in healthy donors. Study conclusions and caveats: Analyses of presence and absence presupposed an approximately uniform sequencing depth across donors. Sequencing likely produced, as an artifact, a cluster of highly shared sequence variants. Some TCR beta chains (around 180 of them) were listed as cytomegalovirus-associated.

CDR1 is LNHDA, CDR2 SQIVND, per germline (reference sequence). This CDR3 has 13 residues. Trimming removed 3 bases from V and 9 bases from J; junction bases left unmatched: 5. PCR amplification relied on 60 Vbeta primers (plus 13 Jbeta primers). Repertoires were generated with immunoSEQ multiplex PCR, while TCRdb's copy carries only in-frame clones and drops some. The sample records more than 95,000 clones, 60% to 75% being singletons. As to this clone: Its antigen is unidentified.

Each donor was nominally healthy when sampled (though unrecorded immune exposures were likely). This receptor was taken from a man in his 60s in good health and CMV-seronegative. The V gene is TRBV19, the J gene TRBJ2-1; 7 bases are a match to TRBD2. The sequenced sample was PBMCs. For the CDR3, the DNA is TGTGCCAGTAGTATGGGGGGGAATGGTGAGCAGTTCTTC. Translated, it gives CASSMGGNGEQFF.